The 28 T cell receptor beta chains presented below share a single source sample, sequenced in a study of cytomegalovirus exposure and HLA in healthy donors. This PCR relied on a set of 60 Vbeta primers and 13 Jbeta primers. Measured with immunoSEQ multiplex PCR; TCRdb has only the in-frame clones, and not every one. The table shows some 190,000 clones, with about four fifths occurring only once. The specimen was PBMCs. Every receptor here comes from a woman aged 45-60 years in good health and CMV-seronegative.

V gene TRBV6-1 combines with J gene TRBJ1-2, with D maybe TRBD1 (6 bases). CDR1 and CDR2 (germline): MNHNS, SASEGT. The CDR3 loop spans 13 amino acids. Trimming left V 3 bases short and J 4 bases short, with 9 bases between. CDR3 loop: CASSDRGPYGYTF. CDR3 sequence (DNA): TGTGCCAGCAGTGACAGGGGCCCCTATGGCTACACCTTC.

This clone occurred a few times. CDR3 nucleotide sequence: TGCAGTGCCACGGACAGGGATGTCGCTTTCTTT. Translation gives CSATDRDVAFF. The chain carries TRBV20-1 and TRBJ1-1; 8 bases agree with TRBD1. This CDR3 contains 11 residues. V shed 6 bases and J 11 bases; nucleotides not matched to a gene: 8. Germline V gene data show CDR1 as DFQATT and CDR2 as SNEGSKA (reference sequence).

The sample holds a few counts of this clone. This chain uses TRBV7-2 with TRBJ2-5; 11 bases are a match to TRBD2. This CDR3 has 16 residues. The ends lost 5 bases at V and 8 bases at J; junction bases unmatched: 13. CDR1 is SGHTA and CDR2 is FQGNSA in the germline V gene. The CDR3: CASSPRAVAGGYTQYF. The CDR3 DNA follows: TGTGCCAGCAGCCCAAGAGCGGTAGCGGGGGGGTATACCCAGTACTTC.

The chain employs TRBV19 and TRBJ1-6; 9 nucleotides line up with TRBD1. Germline trimming cut 5 bases from V and 8 bases from J; bases unmatched to any gene: 7. The CDR3 is made up of 15 amino acids. Germline V gives CDR1 LNHDA, CDR2 SQIVND (reference sequence). The DNA of the CDR3 is TGTGCCAGTAGTCTGCCGGGACAGGGCCATTCACCCCTCCACTTT. It translates to CASSLPGQGHSPLHF.

This chain uses TRBV7-9 with TRBJ2-1, with 9 positions matching TRBD1. Per germline, CDR1 SEHNR and CDR2 FQNEAQ (reference sequence). There are 14 residues in the CDR3. V was pared by 4 bases and J by 6 bases, with 4 bases of the junction left unmatched. Written as DNA, the CDR3 is TGTGCCAGCAGCTCCGGGACAGGGTTCAATGAGCAGTTCTTC. Protein product: CASSSGTGFNEQFF.

This clone was picked up a small number of times. This chain joins TRBV6-5 and TRBJ1-1; no clear D. The germline V gene has CDR1 MNHEY and CDR2 SVGAGI. The V end was cut by 0 bases, the J end by 11 bases, with 13 bases between. This CDR3 spans 13 amino acids. CDR3 DNA sequence: TGTGCCAGCAGTTACTCCGAGAGTCGGGAGGCTTTCTTT. Amino acid sequence: CASSYSESREAFF.

The table lists this clone with a count of one. V is TRBV7-9 and J is TRBJ2-1; weak D call: TRBD2 (6 bases). Germline V gene lookup returns CDR1 SEHNR and CDR2 FQNEAQ (reference sequence). V gave up 6 bases and J gave up 7 bases, with 22 bases separating them. CDR3 length: 16 amino acids. The CDR3 protein is CASRLPRGGGMNEQFF. In DNA, the CDR3 is TGTGCCAGCAGGCTCCCCCGGGGTGGGGGGATGAATGAGCAGTTCTTC.

Only one count was recorded for this clone. The chain employs TRBV14 and TRBJ1-2, with D unclear. The CDR3 has 15 amino acids. Germline CDR1 reads SGHDN; CDR2 reads FVKESK. V lost 7 bases and J lost 2, with 17 bases in between. This CDR3 is CASTPTGSPNYGYTF. For the CDR3, the DNA is TGTGCCAGCACCCCGACGGGGTCCCCCAACTATGGCTACACCTTC.

This rearrangement joins TRBV5-1 to TRBJ1-2; D gene unclear. This CDR3 comprises 14 residues. Germline lookup yields CDR1 SGHRS and CDR2 YFSETQ. Trimming cost V 6 bases and J 0 bases, with 12 bases left between them. CDR3 bases: TGCGCCAGCAACCTGGGCAGCCCTAACTATGGCTACACCTTC. Translation gives CASNLGSPNYGYTF.

The rearrangement uses TRBV4-1 and TRBJ1-2; D gene unclear. Per the germline V gene, CDR1 is MGHRA and CDR2 is YSYEKL. This CDR3 has 15 amino acids. The V and J ends lost 1 base and 7 bases respectively, with 16 bases between them. The DNA of the CDR3 is TGCGCCAGCAGCCAAGGGCTAGCCACGACGGGTGGCTACACCTTC. Translating gives CASSQGLATTGGYTF.

The chain employs TRBV4-1 and TRBJ2-5; TRBD2 matches 13 bases. TRBJ2-7 explains the end of the DNA better; the J call may be wrong. The CDR3 runs 15 residues. CDR1 and CDR2 from the germline V gene are MGHRA and YSYEKL. CDR3 sequence: CASSRVGLAGDEQYF. CDR3 coding DNA: TGCGCCAGCAGCCGCGTAGGACTAGCGGGAGACGAGCAGTACTTC.

V usage is TRBV28 and J usage is TRBJ1-5; D unclear. The CDR3 has 16 amino acids. Trimming removed 4 bases at V and 6 bases at J, with 19 bases between. The germline V gene has CDR1 MDHEN and CDR2 SYDVKM. The CDR3 spells CASSSAAGIATQPQHF. For the CDR3, the DNA is TGTGCCAGCAGTTCGGCCGCAGGAATTGCGACTCAGCCCCAGCATTTT.

V and J are TRBV19 and TRBJ2-1; D gene ambiguous. V was clipped by 6 bases and J by 0 bases, with 6 bases between them. CDR3 length: 13 amino acids. Germline-derived CDR1 and CDR2 are LNHDA and SQIVND (reference sequence). CDR3 amino acids: CASRPRSYNEQFF. The DNA of the CDR3 is TGTGCCAGTAGGCCGCGCTCCTACAATGAGCAGTTCTTC.

This chain connects TRBV28 to TRBJ2-7, with D maybe TRBD2 (5 bases). Germline loops: CDR1 MDHEN, CDR2 SYDVKM. The CDR3 has 14 residues. The V and J ends lost 4 bases and 7 bases respectively, with 17 bases between them. The CDR3 protein is CASSSWGEVGEQYF. As DNA, the CDR3 is TGTGCCAGCAGTTCATGGGGAGAAGTTGGGGAGCAGTACTTC.

The chain uses TRBV11-2 and TRBJ2-5; the match to TRBD1 covers 11 bases. With 3 bases clipped from V and 5 bases from J, the junction kept 5 bases outside the gene matches. The CDR3 has 15 residues. Per the germline V gene, CDR1 is SGHAT and CDR2 is FQNNGV. CDR3 coding DNA: TGTGCCAGCAGCTTGGACAGGGGGCGGGGGGAGACCCAGTACTTC. Its protein is CASSLDRGRGETQYF.

CDR3: CASSLYQGVNGYTF. The CDR3 region has the DNA TGTGCCAGCAGCTTATACCAGGGGGTTAATGGCTACACCTTC. This chain links TRBV7-2 with TRBJ1-2, with 7 bases fitting TRBD1. The CDR3 is 14 residues long. Germline trimming cut 2 bases from V and 6 bases from J; bases unmatched to any gene: 6. CDR1 is SGHTA, CDR2 FQGNSA, per germline.

The chain employs TRBV5-1 and TRBJ1-2; D remains unclear. V lost 8 bases, J lost 7 bases, and 21 bases lay in between. This CDR3 comprises 14 residues. Per germline, CDR1 SGHRS and CDR2 YFSETQ. CDR3 coding DNA: TGCGCCAGTGCTGCGGGAGGGTGGGTATCTGGCTACACCTTC. This codes for CASAAGGWVSGYTF.

The chain recombines TRBV27 with TRBJ2-7; 8 bases map to TRBD2. The CDR3 contains 14 residues. Germline CDR1 is MNHEY and CDR2 is SMNVEV (reference sequence). V shed 7 bases, J shed 5 bases, and the junction held 10 bases outside the gene matches. The CDR3 DNA reads as TGTGCCAGCACCATCACGGGAGGGCATGACGAGCAGTACTTC. The encoded protein is CASTITGGHDEQYF.

CDR3 residues: CASSLFASGRGNEQFF. The DNA for the CDR3 is TGTGCCAGCAGTTTATTCGCTAGCGGGAGGGGTAATGAGCAGTTCTTC. The V call is TRBV28, the J call TRBJ2-1; TRBD2 matches 12 bases. Germline V gene data show CDR1 as MDHEN and CDR2 as SYDVKM. This CDR3 is built from 16 residues. The V segment lost 1 base and the J segment 7 bases; nucleotides outside the gene matches: 5.

This clone was seen once. V and J are TRBV7-2 and TRBJ2-2; D is possibly TRBD2 (7 bases). The germline V gene has CDR1 SGHTA and CDR2 FQGNSA. CDR3 size: 17 residues. With 3 bases removed from V and 5 bases from J, the gap between germline ends came to 19 bases. In nucleotides, the CDR3 is TGTGCCAGCAGCTTCTTTAAAGGGGGGGGGCTAACCGGGGAGCTGTTTTTT. Encoded protein: CASSFFKGGGLTGELFF.

This sequence joins TRBV27 and TRBJ2-1; 10 nucleotides match TRBD2. CDR1 is MNHEY and CDR2 is SMNVEV in the germline V gene (reference sequence). There are 13 residues in the CDR3. V lost 6 bases, J lost 8 bases, and 4 bases stayed unmatched. The CDR3 protein is CASRLAGVDEQFF. CDR3 nucleotide sequence: TGTGCCAGCAGGCTAGCGGGAGTGGATGAGCAGTTCTTC.

V gene TRBV6-1 combines with J gene TRBJ1-5; no definite D call. Germline CDR1 and CDR2: MNHNS and SASEGT. The CDR3 runs 15 residues. The germline V and J ends were trimmed by 4 bases and 1 base, with 11 bases remaining between them. The chain's CDR3 is CASSVLTPSNQPQHF. Written as DNA, the CDR3 is TGTGCCAGCAGTGTCCTTACTCCGAGCAATCAGCCCCAGCATTTT.

The chain recombines TRBV7-2 with TRBJ2-5; D might be TRBD1 (7 bases). In germline, CDR1 is SGHTA, CDR2 FQGNSA. V was pared by 7 bases and J by 4 bases, with 19 bases between. The CDR3 has 15 amino acids. In nucleotides, the CDR3 is TGTGCCAGCACCTCCGGGCGACAGGGAGGAGAGACCCAGTACTTC. The encoded protein is CASTSGRQGGETQYF. Full variable domain (outside the CDR3, taken from reference TRBV7-2 and TRBJ2-5): GAGVSQSPSNKVTEKGKDVELRCDPISGHTALYWYRQSLGQGLEFLIYFQGNSAPDKSGLPSDRFSAERTGGSVSTLTIQRTQQEDSAVYLCASTSGRQGGETQYFGPGTRLLVL.

J is TRBJ2-7 and V is TRBV7-8; 10 bases align to TRBD2. Trimming took 8 bases from V and 1 from J; bases not matched to a gene: 5. This CDR3 is built from 14 residues. The germline V gene encodes CDR1 SGHVS and CDR2 FQNEAQ. The chain's CDR3 is CASGWTSGSYEQYF. DNA for the CDR3: TGTGCCAGCGGGTGGACTAGCGGTTCCTACGAGCAGTACTTC. Filled out from reference TRBV7-8 and TRBJ2-7, the complete variable domain reads GAGVSQSPRYKVAKRGQDVALRCDPISGHVSLFWYQQALGQGPEFLTYFQNEAQLDKSGLPSDRFFAERPEGSVSTLKIQRTQQEDSAVYLCASGWTSGSYEQYFGPGTRLTVT.

The chain combines TRBV11-1 with TRBJ2-1; TRBD2 is a possible D gene (6 bases). The CDR3 runs to 14 residues. Trimming took 1 base from V and 8 from J, leaving 12 bases between them. Germline V gene lookup returns CDR1 SGHAT and CDR2 FQDESV (reference sequence). CDR3 sequence reads: CASSLGSGVHEQFF. DNA of the CDR3: TGTGCCAGCAGCTTAGGGTCGGGGGTCCATGAGCAGTTCTTC.

The chain employs TRBV5-6 and TRBJ1-6; 10 positions agree with TRBD1. The CDR3 is made up of 15 amino acids. From germline, CDR1 is SGHDT and CDR2 YYEEEE. J gave up 8 bases and V 2 bases, and 4 bases lay outside the gene matches. In nucleotides, the CDR3 is TGTGCCAGCAGCTTAGGGGACAGGGGCTATTCACCCCTCCACTTT. Amino acids: CASSLGDRGYSPLHF.

The J gene is TRBJ2-7, the V gene TRBV11-2, with 9 bases identical to TRBD1. CDR3 length: 15 amino acids. Germline V gene data show CDR1 as SGHAT and CDR2 as FQNNGV. J lost 2 bases, V lost 4 bases, and 6 bases had no gene match. Written as DNA, the CDR3 is TGTGCCAGCAGCTCCGGACAGGGGAGAACCTACGAGCAGTACTTC. This encodes CASSSGQGRTYEQYF.

The chain employs TRBV28 and TRBJ2-5; D is possibly TRBD1 (6 bases). There are 13 residues in the CDR3. V lost 2 bases and J 5 bases, leaving 9 bases between the germline ends. CDR1 is MDHEN, CDR2 SYDVKM, per germline. CDR3 sequence: CASSLGGRETQYF. CDR3 in DNA: TGTGCCAGCAGTTTAGGGGGCAGGGAGACCCAGTACTTC.